The source of this TCR beta chain is a study of T cell changes during pregnancy in multiple sclerosis. V shed 0 bases and J 8 bases; nucleotides not matched to a gene: 6. The CDR3 totals 15 residues. The germline gives CDR1 SGDLS, CDR2 YYNGEE. Measured with immunoSEQ multiplex PCR; TCRdb has only the in-frame clones, and not every one. The sample yields over 90,000 clones, 75% to 95% seen once. The chain uses TRBV9 and TRBJ1-4, with 8 positions matching TRBD1. The sequenced sample was peripheral blood, obtained before pregnancy. This TCR derives from a female donor with multiple sclerosis, enrolled in a pregnancy study. The DNA for the CDR3 is TGTGCCAGCAGCGTAGGCGACAGGGGATGGGAAAAACTGTTTTTT. Translating it yields CASSVGDRGWEKLFF. Variable domain in full (rest from reference TRBV9 and TRBJ1-4): DSGVTQTPKHLITATGQRVTLRCSPRSGDLSVYWYQQSLDQGLQFLIQYYNGEERAKGNILERFSAQQFPDLHSELNLSSLELGDSALYFCASSVGDRGWEKLFFGSGTQLSVL.